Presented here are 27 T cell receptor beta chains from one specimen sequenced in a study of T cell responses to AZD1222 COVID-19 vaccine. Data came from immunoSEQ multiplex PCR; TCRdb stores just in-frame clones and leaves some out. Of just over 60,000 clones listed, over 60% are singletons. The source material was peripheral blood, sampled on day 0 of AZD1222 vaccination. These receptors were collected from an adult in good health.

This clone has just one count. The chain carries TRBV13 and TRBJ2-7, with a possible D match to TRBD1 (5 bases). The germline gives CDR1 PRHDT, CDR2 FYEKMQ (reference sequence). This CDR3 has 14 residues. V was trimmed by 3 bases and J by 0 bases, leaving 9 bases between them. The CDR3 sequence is CASSFQGSSYEQYF. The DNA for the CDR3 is TGTGCCAGCAGCTTTCAGGGAAGCTCCTACGAGCAGTACTTC.

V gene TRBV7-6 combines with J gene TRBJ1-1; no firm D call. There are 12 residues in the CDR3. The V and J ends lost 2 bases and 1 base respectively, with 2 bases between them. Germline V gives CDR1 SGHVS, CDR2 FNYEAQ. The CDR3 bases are TGTGCCAGCAGCTTATGGAACACTGAAGCTTTCTTT. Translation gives CASSLWNTEAFF.

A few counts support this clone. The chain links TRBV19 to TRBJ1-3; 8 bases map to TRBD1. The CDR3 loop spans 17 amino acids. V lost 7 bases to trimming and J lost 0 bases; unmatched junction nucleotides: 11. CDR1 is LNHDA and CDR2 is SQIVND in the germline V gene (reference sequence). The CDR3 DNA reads TGTGCCAGTACAGGGGGCCATTATCTTTTCTCTGGAAACACCATATATTTT. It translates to CASTGGHYLFSGNTIYF.

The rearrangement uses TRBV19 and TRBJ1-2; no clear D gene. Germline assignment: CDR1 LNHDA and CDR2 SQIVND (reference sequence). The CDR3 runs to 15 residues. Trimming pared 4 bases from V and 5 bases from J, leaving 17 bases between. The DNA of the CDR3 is TGTGCCAGTAGTACTTCTGGCTTAGCCGATTATGGCTACACCTTC. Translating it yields CASSTSGLADYGYTF. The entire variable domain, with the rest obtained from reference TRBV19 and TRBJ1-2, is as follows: DGGITQSPKYLFRKEGQNVTLSCEQNLNHDAMYWYRQDPGQGLRLIYYSQIVNDFQKGDIAEGYSVSREKKESFPLTVTSAQKNPTAFYLCASSTSGLADYGYTFGSGTRLTVV.

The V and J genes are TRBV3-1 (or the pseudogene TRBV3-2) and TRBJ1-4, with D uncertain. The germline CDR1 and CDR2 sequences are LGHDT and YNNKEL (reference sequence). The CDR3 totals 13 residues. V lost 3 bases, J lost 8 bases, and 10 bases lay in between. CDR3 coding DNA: TGTGCCAGCAGCCACTCCAGAGTCGAAAAACTGTTTTTT. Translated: CASSHSRVEKLFF.

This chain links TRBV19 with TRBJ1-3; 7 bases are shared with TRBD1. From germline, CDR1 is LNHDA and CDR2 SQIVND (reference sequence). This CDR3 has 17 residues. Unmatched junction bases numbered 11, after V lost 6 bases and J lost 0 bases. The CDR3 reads CASRDSGQPFSGNTIYF. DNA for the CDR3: TGTGCCAGTAGGGATTCGGGACAGCCGTTCTCTGGAAACACCATATATTTT.

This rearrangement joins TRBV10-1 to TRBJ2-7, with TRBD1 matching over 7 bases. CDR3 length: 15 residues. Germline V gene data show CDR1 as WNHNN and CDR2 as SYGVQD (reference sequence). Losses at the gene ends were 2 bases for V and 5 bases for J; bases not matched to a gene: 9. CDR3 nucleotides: TGCGCCAGCAGTGAGAGGGGAACAGGGGTGGACGAGCAGTACTTC. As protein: CASSERGTGVDEQYF.

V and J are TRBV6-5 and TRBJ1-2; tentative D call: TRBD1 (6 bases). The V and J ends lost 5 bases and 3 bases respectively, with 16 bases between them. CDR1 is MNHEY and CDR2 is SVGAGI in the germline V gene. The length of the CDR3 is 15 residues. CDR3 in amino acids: CASSLRGGGDYGYTF. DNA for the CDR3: TGTGCCAGCAGTCTAAGGGGGGGAGGTGACTATGGCTACACCTTC.

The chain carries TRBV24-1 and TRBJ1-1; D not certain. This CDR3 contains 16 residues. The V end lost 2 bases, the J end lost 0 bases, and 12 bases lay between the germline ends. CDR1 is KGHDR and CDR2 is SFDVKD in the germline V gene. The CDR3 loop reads CATSDSREEVNTEAFF. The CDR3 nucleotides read TGTGCCACCAGTGATTCGCGGGAGGAGGTGAACACTGAAGCTTTCTTT.

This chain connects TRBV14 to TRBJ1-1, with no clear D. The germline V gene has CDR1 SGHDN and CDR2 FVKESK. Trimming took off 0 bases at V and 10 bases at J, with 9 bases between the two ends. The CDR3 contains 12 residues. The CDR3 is CASSQDRLRAFF. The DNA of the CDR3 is TGTGCCAGCAGCCAAGATCGTCTAAGAGCTTTCTTT. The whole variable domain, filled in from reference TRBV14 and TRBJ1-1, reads EAGVTQFPSHSVIEKGQTVTLRCDPISGHDNLYWYRRVMGKEIKFLLHFVKESKQDESGMPNNRFLAERTGGTYSTLKVQPAELEDSGVYFCASSQDRLRAFFGQGTRLTVV.

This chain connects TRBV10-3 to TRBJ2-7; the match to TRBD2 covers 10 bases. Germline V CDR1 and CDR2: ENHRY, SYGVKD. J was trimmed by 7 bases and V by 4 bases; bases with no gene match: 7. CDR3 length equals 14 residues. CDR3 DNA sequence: TGTGCCATCAGTGTAACTAGCGGGGTAGGTGAGCAGTACTTC. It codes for CAISVTSGVGEQYF.

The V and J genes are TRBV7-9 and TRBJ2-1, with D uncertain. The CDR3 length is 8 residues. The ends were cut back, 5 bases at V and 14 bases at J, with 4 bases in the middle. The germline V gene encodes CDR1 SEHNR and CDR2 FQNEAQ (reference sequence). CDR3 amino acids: CASSPEFF. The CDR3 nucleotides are TGTGCCAGCAGCCCAGAGTTCTTC.

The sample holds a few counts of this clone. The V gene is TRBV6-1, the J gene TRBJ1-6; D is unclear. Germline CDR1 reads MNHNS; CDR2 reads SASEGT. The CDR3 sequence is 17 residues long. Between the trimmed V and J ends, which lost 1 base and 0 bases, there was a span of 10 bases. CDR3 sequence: CASSEVGGSSYNSPLHF. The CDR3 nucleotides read TGTGCCAGCAGTGAAGTGGGCGGGAGCTCCTATAATTCACCCCTCCACTTT.

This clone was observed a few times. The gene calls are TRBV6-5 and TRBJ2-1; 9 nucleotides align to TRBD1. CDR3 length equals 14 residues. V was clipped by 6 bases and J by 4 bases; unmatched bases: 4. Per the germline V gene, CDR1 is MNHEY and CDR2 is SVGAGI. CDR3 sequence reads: CASSPGTGYNEQFF. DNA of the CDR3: TGTGCCAGCAGCCCCGGGACAGGGTACAATGAGCAGTTCTTC.

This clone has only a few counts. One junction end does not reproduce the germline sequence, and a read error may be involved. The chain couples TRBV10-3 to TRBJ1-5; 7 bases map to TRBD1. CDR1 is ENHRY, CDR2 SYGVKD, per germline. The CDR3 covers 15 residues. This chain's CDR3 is CAISEFGTEDQPQHF. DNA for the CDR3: TGTGCCATCAGCGAGTTCGGGACAGAAGATCAGCCCCAGCATTTT.

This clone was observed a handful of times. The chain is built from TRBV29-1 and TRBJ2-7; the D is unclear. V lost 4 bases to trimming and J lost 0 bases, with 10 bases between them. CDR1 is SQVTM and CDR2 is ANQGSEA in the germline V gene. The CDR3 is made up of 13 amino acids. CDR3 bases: TGCAGCGTTGTGCCTGACTTCTCCTACGAGCAGTACTTC. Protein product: CSVVPDFSYEQYF.

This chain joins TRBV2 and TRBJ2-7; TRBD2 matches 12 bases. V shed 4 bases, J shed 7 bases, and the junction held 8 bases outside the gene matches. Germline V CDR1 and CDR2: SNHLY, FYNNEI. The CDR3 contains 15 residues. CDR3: CASSGRTSGVYEQYF. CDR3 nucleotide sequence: TGTGCCAGCAGTGGGAGGACTAGCGGGGTATATGAGCAGTACTTC.

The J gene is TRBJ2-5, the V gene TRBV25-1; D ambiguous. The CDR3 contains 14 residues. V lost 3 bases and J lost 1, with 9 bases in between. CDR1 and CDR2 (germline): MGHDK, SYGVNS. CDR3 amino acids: CASSEAGFQETQYF. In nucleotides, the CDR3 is TGTGCCAGCAGTGAGGCTGGGTTCCAAGAGACCCAGTACTTC.

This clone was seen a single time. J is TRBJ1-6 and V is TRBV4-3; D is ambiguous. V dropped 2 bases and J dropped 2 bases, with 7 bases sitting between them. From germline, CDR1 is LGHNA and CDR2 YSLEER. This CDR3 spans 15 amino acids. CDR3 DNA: TGCGCCAGCAGCCAAACTGGGGCCTATAATTCACCCCTCCACTTT. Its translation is CASSQTGAYNSPLHF.

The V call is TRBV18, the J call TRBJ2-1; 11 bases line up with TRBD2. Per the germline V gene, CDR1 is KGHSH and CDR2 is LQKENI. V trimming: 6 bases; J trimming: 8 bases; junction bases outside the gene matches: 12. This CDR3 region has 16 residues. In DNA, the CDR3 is TGTGCCAGCTCCTCTAGCGGGGGGTCCCCCGGCTATGAGCAGTTCTTC. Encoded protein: CASSSSGGSPGYEQFF.

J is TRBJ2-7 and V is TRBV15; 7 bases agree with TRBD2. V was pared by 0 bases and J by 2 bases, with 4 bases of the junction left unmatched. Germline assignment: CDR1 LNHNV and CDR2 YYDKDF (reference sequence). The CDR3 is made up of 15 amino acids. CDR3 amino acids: CATSRETSWAYEQYF. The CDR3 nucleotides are TGTGCCACCAGCAGAGAGACTAGCTGGGCCTACGAGCAGTACTTC.

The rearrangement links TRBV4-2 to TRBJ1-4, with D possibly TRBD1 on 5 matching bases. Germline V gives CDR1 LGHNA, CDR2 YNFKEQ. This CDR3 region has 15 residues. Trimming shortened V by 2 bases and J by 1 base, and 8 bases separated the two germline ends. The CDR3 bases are TGTGCCAGCAGCCAATCGGGGGAAACTAATGAAAAACTGTTTTTT. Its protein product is CASSQSGETNEKLFF.

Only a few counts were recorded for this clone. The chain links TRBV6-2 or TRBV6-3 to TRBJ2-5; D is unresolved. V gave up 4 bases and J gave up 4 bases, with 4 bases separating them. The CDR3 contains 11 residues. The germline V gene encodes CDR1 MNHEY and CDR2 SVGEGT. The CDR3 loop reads CASSSGETQYF. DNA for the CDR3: TGTGCCAGCAGTTCAGGAGAGACCCAGTACTTC.

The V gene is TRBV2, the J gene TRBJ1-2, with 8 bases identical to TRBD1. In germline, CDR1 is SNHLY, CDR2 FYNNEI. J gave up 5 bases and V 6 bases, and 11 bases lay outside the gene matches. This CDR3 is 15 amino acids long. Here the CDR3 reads CASSYSGGAGYGYTF. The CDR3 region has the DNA TGTGCCAGCAGCTACTCAGGGGGCGCGGGTTATGGCTACACCTTC.

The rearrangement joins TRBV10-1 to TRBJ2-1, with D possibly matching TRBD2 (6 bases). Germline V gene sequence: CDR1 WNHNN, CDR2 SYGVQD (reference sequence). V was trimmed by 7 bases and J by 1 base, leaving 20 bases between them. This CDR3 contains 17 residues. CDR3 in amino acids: CASTLRYLGRSYNEQFF. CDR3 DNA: TGCGCCAGCACCTTACGTTACCTAGGGAGGTCCTACAATGAGCAGTTCTTC.

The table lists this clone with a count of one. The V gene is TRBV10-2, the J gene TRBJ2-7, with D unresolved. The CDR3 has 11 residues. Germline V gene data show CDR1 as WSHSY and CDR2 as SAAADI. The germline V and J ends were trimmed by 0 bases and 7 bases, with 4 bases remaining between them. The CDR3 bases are TGCGCCAGCAGTGAGTCGGAGGAGCAGTACTTC. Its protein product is CASSESEEQYF.

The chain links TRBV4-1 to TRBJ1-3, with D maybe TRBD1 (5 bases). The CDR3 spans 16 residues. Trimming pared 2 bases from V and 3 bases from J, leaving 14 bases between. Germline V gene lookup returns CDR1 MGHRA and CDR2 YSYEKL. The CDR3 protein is CASSQIGTAFGNTIYF. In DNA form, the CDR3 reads TGCGCCAGCAGCCAAATCGGGACCGCCTTTGGAAACACCATATATTTT.